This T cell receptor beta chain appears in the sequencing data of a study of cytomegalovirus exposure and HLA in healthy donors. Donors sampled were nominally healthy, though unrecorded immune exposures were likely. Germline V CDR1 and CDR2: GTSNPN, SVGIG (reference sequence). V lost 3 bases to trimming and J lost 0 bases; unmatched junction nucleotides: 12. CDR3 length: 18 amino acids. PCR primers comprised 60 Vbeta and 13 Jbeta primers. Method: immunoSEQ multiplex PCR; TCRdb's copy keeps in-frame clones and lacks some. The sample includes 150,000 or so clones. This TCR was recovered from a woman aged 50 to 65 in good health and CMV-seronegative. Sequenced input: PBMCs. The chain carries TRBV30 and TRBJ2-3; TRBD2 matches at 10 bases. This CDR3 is CAWSYTRTSGTSTDTQYF. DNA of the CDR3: TGTGCCTGGAGCTATACTCGGACTAGCGGAACTAGCACAGATACGCAGTATTTT. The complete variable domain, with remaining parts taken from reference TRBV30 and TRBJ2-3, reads SQTIHQWPATLVQPVGSPLSLECTVEGTSNPNLYWYRQAAGRGLQLLFYSVGIGQISSEVPQNLSASRPQDRQFILSSKKLLLSDSGFYLCAWSYTRTSGTSTDTQYFGPGTRLTVL.